Shown below are 21 T cell receptor beta chains from a single sample sequenced in a study of cytomegalovirus exposure and HLA in healthy donors. Vbeta (60) and Jbeta (13) primers were used in the PCR. Data came from immunoSEQ multiplex PCR; TCRdb stores just in-frame clones and leaves some out. The repertoire consists of 170,000 or so clones, with roughly 78% occurring once and the leading ten covering under 15%. The sequenced sample was PBMCs. All receptors derive from a woman between 45 and 60 years old in good health and CMV-seropositive.

The chain recombines TRBV2 with TRBJ2-7; D is possibly TRBD1 (6 bases). CDR3 length equals 15 residues. Germline values: CDR1 SNHLY, CDR2 FYNNEI. V was clipped by 5 bases and J by 0 bases, with 14 bases between them. The CDR3 sequence is CASSSGTQVSYEQYF. CDR3 in DNA: TGTGCCAGCAGTTCCGGGACACAAGTCTCCTACGAGCAGTACTTC.

The J gene is TRBJ1-2, the V gene TRBV29-1, with D unresolved. CDR3 length equals 13 residues. Trimming stripped 8 bases from V and 2 bases from J, with 15 bases between. Germline loops: CDR1 SQVTM, CDR2 ANQGSEA. This CDR3 is CSCNVRGNYGYTF. CDR3 in DNA: TGCAGCTGCAATGTGAGAGGCAACTATGGCTACACCTTC. The full variable domain, completed using reference TRBV29-1 and TRBJ1-2, is SAVISQKPSRDICQRGTSLTIQCQVDSQVTMMFWYRQQPGQSLTLIATANQGSEATYESGFVIDKFPISRPNLTFSTLTVSNMSPEDSSIYLCSCNVRGNYGYTFGSGTRLTVV.

This clone was counted a few times. The chain has TRBV7-8 and TRBJ1-6; D uncertain. V shed 0 bases and J shed 7 bases, with 4 bases lying between them. Germline assignment: CDR1 SGHVS and CDR2 FQNEAQ. CDR3 length: 13 residues. The CDR3 spells CASSLARNSPLHF. CDR3 bases: TGTGCCAGCAGCTTAGCGCGGAATTCACCCCTCCACTTT.

CDR3 residues: CASSHGDSSYEQYF. The CDR3 DNA is TGTGCCAGCTCACACGGGGACTCCTCCTACGAGCAGTACTTC. J is TRBJ2-7 and V is TRBV18, with D tentatively TRBD2 (6 bases). The CDR3 extends over 14 amino acids. V dropped 4 bases and J dropped 0 bases, with 10 bases sitting between them. The germline V gene encodes CDR1 KGHSH and CDR2 LQKENI.

This rearrangement joins TRBV5-1 to TRBJ2-5; 9 bases map to TRBD2. The V segment lost 1 base and the J segment 1 base; nucleotides outside the gene matches: 5. From germline, CDR1 is SGHRS and CDR2 YFSETQ. The length of the CDR3 is 16 residues. The CDR3 protein is CASSLMGLALQETQYF. As DNA, the CDR3 is TGCGCCAGCAGCTTGATGGGACTAGCACTCCAAGAGACCCAGTACTTC.

The V gene is TRBV7-3, the J gene TRBJ2-3; 10 nucleotides line up with TRBD2. Germline lookup yields CDR1 SGHTA and CDR2 FQGTGA. There are 15 residues in the CDR3. With V trimmed by 4 bases and J by 4 bases, 5 bases remained unmatched. This CDR3 reads CASSWGLARADTQYF. The CDR3 nucleotides are TGTGCCAGCAGCTGGGGACTAGCGAGGGCAGATACGCAGTATTTT.

J is TRBJ2-7 and V is TRBV2, with 8 bases fitting TRBD1. The trim removed 4 bases at V and 3 bases at J, leaving 8 bases unmatched. Germline CDR1 SNHLY, CDR2 FYNNEI. The CDR3 consists of 15 residues. In nucleotides, the CDR3 is TGTGCCAGCAGTGGAACCGGGACAGGCTTCTACGAGCAGTACTTC. This translates into CASSGTGTGFYEQYF.

This clone was seen more than once but under ten times. The rearrangement links TRBV9 to TRBJ1-1; TRBD1 matches at 10 bases. V was pared by 3 bases and J by 0 bases, with 5 bases of the junction left unmatched. CDR3 length equals 16 residues. Germline V gene sequence: CDR1 SGDLS, CDR2 YYNGEE. The CDR3 region is CASSARQGAMNTEAFF. The CDR3, as DNA: TGTGCCAGCAGCGCCCGACAGGGGGCCATGAACACTGAAGCTTTCTTT.

V and J are TRBV5-1 and TRBJ1-1, with 7 bases aligning to TRBD1. The V gene's germline CDR1 is SGHRS and CDR2 YFSETQ. The V gene end was trimmed by 0 bases and the J gene end by 5 bases; junction bases not matched to a gene: 13. CDR3 length: 17 residues. CDR3 residues: CASSLGDPTGAGTEAFF. The DNA for the CDR3 is TGCGCCAGCAGCTTGGGGGACCCTACAGGGGCTGGTACTGAAGCTTTCTTT.

V and J are TRBV12-5 and TRBJ1-1; no clear D. This CDR3 is built from 11 residues. V lost 3 bases and J lost 7, with 6 bases in between. Germline loops: CDR1 LGHNT, CDR2 FRNRAP. The DNA for the CDR3 is TGTGCTAGTGGTTTACAAAATGAAGCTTTCTTT. It specifies CASGLQNEAFF.

The V gene is TRBV11-3, the J gene TRBJ2-3, with D perhaps matching TRBD2 (5 bases). This CDR3 is 14 amino acids long. V was pared by 1 base and J by 5 bases, with 10 bases between. Germline V gene data show CDR1 as SGHNT and CDR2 as YENEEA. The CDR3 coding sequence is TGTGCCAGCAGCTTAGGGACTTCGGGAGATACGCAGTATTTT. Translation gives CASSLGTSGDTQYF.

CDR3 bases: TGTGCCAGCAGCTTCGCCGCGGGGGGCCAAACCTACGAGCAGTACTTC. It yields the protein CASSFAAGGQTYEQYF. The rearrangement links TRBV7-8 to TRBJ2-7, with 8 bases fitting TRBD2. This CDR3 region has 16 residues. J lost 2 bases, V lost 3 bases, and 9 bases had no gene match. Germline CDR1 is SGHVS and CDR2 is FQNEAQ.

This clone was seen a few times. The genes are TRBV11-2 and TRBJ2-5; no clear D. The end of the DNA aligns better with TRBJ2-7, so the J call may be wrong. The CDR3 loop spans 11 amino acids. Germline V CDR1 and CDR2: SGHAT, FQNNGV. CDR3 region: CASSSSYEQYF. In DNA, the CDR3 is TGTGCCAGCAGCTCCTCCTACGAGCAGTACTTC.

A word on this clone: At one end the junction does not follow the germline gene, possibly because of a read error. The chain combines TRBV7-7 with TRBJ1-2; D gene unclear. Looked up from germline, CDR1 is SSHAT and CDR2 is FNYEAQ (reference sequence). CDR3 size: 13 residues. The CDR3 DNA reads as TGTGCTAGCAGTCCCCCAGGATCTGAAGGCTACACCTTC. This encodes CASSPPGSEGYTF.

The V call is TRBV5-4, the J call TRBJ2-7; tentative D call: TRBD1 (5 bases). This CDR3 comprises 14 residues. Germline CDR1 and CDR2: SGHNT and YYREEE (reference sequence). V was cut by 0 bases and J by 2 bases, with 9 bases left in between. The CDR3 loop is CASSLEGRAYEQYF. For the CDR3, the DNA is TGTGCCAGCAGCTTGGAAGGCAGGGCCTACGAGCAGTACTTC.

The rearrangement joins TRBV11-1 to TRBJ1-6, with 9 bases fitting TRBD1. There are 15 residues in the CDR3. Germline values: CDR1 SGHAT, CDR2 FQDESV (reference sequence). The ends lost 3 bases at V and 7 bases at J; junction bases unmatched: 4. Written as DNA, the CDR3 is TGTGCCAGCAGCTTTACAGGGGGCGGGAATTCACCCCTCCACTTT. Translation: CASSFTGGGNSPLHF. The full variable domain, its missing parts supplied by reference TRBV11-1 and TRBJ1-6, is EAEVAQSPRYKITEKSQAVAFWCDPISGHATLYWYRQILGQGPELLVQFQDESVVDDSQLPKDRFSAERLKGVDSTLKIQPAELGDSAMYLCASSFTGGGNSPLHFGNGTRLTVT.

On this clone: Within the sample, other DNA sequences also encode this same CDR3. V is TRBV7-3 and J is TRBJ2-1; D uncertain. Trimming cost V 2 bases and J 4 bases, with 12 bases left between them. The CDR3 runs to 15 residues. From germline, CDR1 is SGHTA and CDR2 FQGTGA. CDR3 coding DNA: TGTGCCAGCAGCTTATCCGCGTCGACTTACAATGAGCAGTTCTTC. It encodes CASSLSASTYNEQFF.

This clone occurred once. The chain uses TRBV7-9 and TRBJ2-1; 9 bases are shared with TRBD2. The V and J ends lost 2 bases and 8 bases, in that order; junction bases with no gene match: 7. The CDR3 covers 15 residues. Germline V gene lookup returns CDR1 SEHNR and CDR2 FQNEAQ (reference sequence). The CDR3 sequence: CASSLLRRGGDEQFF. The CDR3 bases are TGTGCCAGCAGCTTACTCCGGCGGGGGGGGGATGAGCAGTTCTTC.

The J gene is TRBJ2-1, the V gene TRBV9, with 9 bases fitting TRBD1. The CDR3 extends over 18 amino acids. After removal of 3 bases from V and 4 bases from J, the junction contained 14 bases not matched to a gene. CDR1 is SGDLS, CDR2 YYNGEE, per germline. The CDR3 DNA reads TGTGCCAGCAGCGGAAAGTCGGGTAAAGGGACAGGGTACAATGAGCAGTTCTTC. This gives the protein CASSGKSGKGTGYNEQFF.

The rearrangement links TRBV5-5 to TRBJ1-2, with D perhaps matching TRBD1 (5 bases). The germline V gene encodes CDR1 SGHKS and CDR2 YYEKEE (reference sequence). Trimming took 2 bases from V and 2 from J, leaving 13 bases between them. The CDR3 is 15 residues long. The chain's CDR3 is CASSFQGGDNYGYTF. CDR3 in DNA: TGTGCCAGCAGCTTTCAAGGAGGGGACAACTATGGCTACACCTTC.

The sample holds one count of this clone. The chain combines TRBV5-1 with TRBJ2-3; 9 bases agree with TRBD1. The V gene end was trimmed by 7 bases and the J gene end by 3 bases; junction bases not matched to a gene: 9. Germline V lookup: CDR1 SGHRS, CDR2 YFSETQ. This CDR3 contains 15 residues. In DNA form, the CDR3 reads TGCGCCAGCGGGATACAGGGGGCTGGGACAGATACGCAGTATTTT. Its translation: CASGIQGAGTDTQYF.